What follows is one TCR beta chain and its context. V shed 8 bases and J shed 8 bases, with 7 bases lying between them. This CDR3 has 11 amino acids. The germline V gene has CDR1 SNHLY and CDR2 FYNNEI. As originally analysed: Amplifying reference gene primers gave estimates of nucleated cell counts. The table came from immunoSEQ multiplex PCR; TCRdb's copy has only in-frame clones and leaves some out. V and J calls plus clone size are reproduced from that table; the DNA served to infer D and trimming. The table includes 62,000 or so clones, over 80% detected once. These data originate in a study of blood T cell repertoires in COVID-19. Study background: The study drew acute and convalescent COVID-19 samples from the United States, Italy and Spain. From T cells, B-cell-depleted T cells, or PBMCs came the material, which was cDNA or gDNA.

Input material: peripheral blood. This chain uses TRBV2 with TRBJ1-6; unclear D gene. The TCR sequence derives from a human donor in a cohort sampled during active COVID-19. CDR3 DNA: TGTGCCAGCGGTCGGGATTCACCCCTCCACTTT. Its protein product is CASGRDSPLHF. The whole variable domain, filled in from reference TRBV2 and TRBJ1-6, reads EPEVTQTPSHQVTQMGQEVILRCVPISNHLYFYWYRQILGQKVEFLVSFYNNEISEKSEIFDDQFSVERPDGSNFTLKIRSTKLEDSAMYFCASGRDSPLHFGNGTRLTVT.